These 22 T cell receptor beta chains were all obtained from the same sample, sequenced in a study of shared clonotypes between healthy human individuals. Only in-frame clones appear in the TCRdb table, and some are missing; sequencing was by immunoSEQ multiplex PCR. The sample lists roughly 2.4 million clones, around 95% seen once, with approximately 0.13% in the top ten. The sequencing sample was made of naive CD4+ T cells sorted from blood. The subset: CD45RA+ positively selected. The receptors shown here come from a man aged 18 to 30 in good health.

V is TRBV6-5 and J is TRBJ1-2, with D possibly being TRBD1 (5 bases). Germline CDR1 reads MNHEY; CDR2 reads SVGAGI. The V gene lost 2 bases and the J gene lost 7 bases, with 11 bases spanning the gap. The length of the CDR3 is 13 residues. The chain's CDR3 is CASSYAGSGGYTF. In DNA form, the CDR3 reads TGTGCCAGCAGTTACGCAGGGAGTGGTGGCTACACCTTC.

The chain uses TRBV27 and TRBJ1-1; D gene unclear. CDR3 length equals 13 residues. The V and J ends lost 2 bases and 1 base respectively, with 5 bases between them. CDR1 MNHEY and CDR2 SMNVEV come from the germline V gene (reference sequence). CDR3 nucleotides: TGTGCCAGCAGTTTAGGACCGAACACTGAAGCTTTCTTT. Translating gives CASSLGPNTEAFF.

This chain joins TRBV23-1 and TRBJ1-6; D gene uncertain. TRBV23-1 qualifies as an ORF whose function is uncertain. The ends were cut back, 2 bases at V and 0 bases at J, with 11 bases in the middle. This CDR3 has 17 residues. For the CDR3, the DNA is TGCGCCAGCAGTCAAAATAAACGAAGCTCCTATAATTCACCCCTCCACTTT. Translation gives CASSQNKRSSYNSPLHF.

The V and J genes are TRBV10-3 and TRBJ2-1; D may be TRBD1 (6 bases). Germline loops: CDR1 ENHRY, CDR2 SYGVKD. The V and J ends lost 1 base and 9 bases respectively, with 7 bases between them. CDR3 length equals 12 residues. The DNA for the CDR3 is TGTGCCATCAGTGAGTTCAGGGGTGAGCAGTTCTTC. Its translation: CAISEFRGEQFF.

V gene TRBV30 combines with J gene TRBJ2-2; 8 nucleotides agree with TRBD2. Per the germline V gene, CDR1 is GTSNPN and CDR2 is SVGIG (reference sequence). There are 15 residues in the CDR3. Trimming at V came to 5 bases and at J to 5 bases, leaving 10 bases not matched to a gene. The chain's CDR3 is CAWGLIAGRTGELFF. DNA of the CDR3: TGTGCCTGGGGACTTATAGCGGGAAGGACCGGGGAGCTGTTTTTT.

The chain is built from TRBV27 and TRBJ2-1, with a tentative D call TRBD1 (6 bases). Trimming stripped 6 bases from V and 0 bases from J, with 12 bases between. Per germline, CDR1 MNHEY and CDR2 SMNVEV (reference sequence). The length of the CDR3 is 15 residues. The CDR3 reads CASRSDSSSYNEQFF. The CDR3 DNA follows: TGTGCCAGCAGATCGGACAGCAGCTCCTACAATGAGCAGTTCTTC.

The CDR3 DNA is TGCAGCGTTGAAACAGGAGCGCACACCGGGGAGCTGTTTTTT. Amino acid sequence: CSVETGAHTGELFF. V gene TRBV29-1 combines with J gene TRBJ2-2; possibly TRBD1 for D (5 bases). Germline lookup yields CDR1 SQVTM and CDR2 ANQGSEA. Trimming removed 2 bases at V and 3 bases at J, with 10 bases between. This CDR3 has 14 residues.

V and J are TRBV19 and TRBJ2-7; TRBD2 matches 7 bases. With V trimmed by 6 bases and J by 4 bases, 9 bases remained unmatched. The CDR3 covers 14 residues. The germline CDR1 and CDR2 sequences are LNHDA and SQIVND (reference sequence). The CDR3 sequence is CASRHSGTEYEQYF. The CDR3 nucleotides read TGTGCCAGTAGACACAGCGGGACCGAATACGAGCAGTACTTC.

This clone was recorded once. V usage is TRBV18 and J usage is TRBJ2-3; possibly TRBD1 for D (5 bases). In germline, CDR1 is KGHSH, CDR2 LQKENI. This CDR3 is built from 20 residues. V lost 1 base and J 2 bases, leaving 25 bases between the germline ends. The CDR3 nucleotides are TGTGCCAGCTCACCACAGAGGCCAGTTGGGTGGGGCATAAACACAGATACGCAGTATTTT. Translated, it gives CASSPQRPVGWGINTDTQYF. The entire variable domain, with the rest obtained from reference TRBV18 and TRBJ2-3, is as follows: NAGVMQNPRHLVRRRGQEARLRCSPMKGHSHVYWYRQLPEEGLKFMVYLQKENIIDESGMPKERFSAEFPKEGPSILRIQQVVRGDSAAYFCASSPQRPVGWGINTDTQYFGPGTRLTVL.

This sequence joins TRBV27 and TRBJ2-5; 11 nucleotides match TRBD1. The CDR3 is 16 amino acids. Trimming removed 6 bases from V and 2 bases from J; junction bases left unmatched: 8. CDR1 and CDR2 (germline): MNHEY, SMNVEV (reference sequence). CDR3 loop: CASRPGQGANQETQYF. The CDR3 bases are TGTGCCAGCAGACCTGGACAGGGGGCGAATCAAGAGACCCAGTACTTC.

V usage is TRBV10-3 and J usage is TRBJ2-7; 7 bases align to TRBD1. V lost 6 bases, J lost 6 bases, and 17 bases stayed unmatched. Germline lookup yields CDR1 ENHRY and CDR2 SYGVKD. This CDR3 is 16 amino acids long. The CDR3 region has the DNA TGTGCCATCAGCCTCGACTTCCGCTCGGGACAGAGCGAGCAGTACTTC. Residues: CAISLDFRSGQSEQYF.

The chain has TRBV6-1 and TRBJ2-5; 9 bases align to TRBD1. This CDR3 spans 14 amino acids. V trimming: 7 bases; J trimming: 5 bases; junction bases outside the gene matches: 8. CDR1 MNHNS and CDR2 SASEGT come from the germline V gene. In DNA, the CDR3 is TGTGCCAGCATAAGGGACAGGGTATCGGAGACCCAGTACTTC. Amino acids: CASIRDRVSETQYF.

The rearrangement links TRBV9 to TRBJ1-5; no firm D call. The length of the CDR3 is 13 residues. Germline V gene data show CDR1 as SGDLS and CDR2 as YYNGEE. Trimming stripped 7 bases from V and 6 bases from J, with 14 bases between. CDR3 region: CASAGTSGQPQHF. CDR3 DNA sequence: TGTGCCAGCGCCGGAACCTCGGGTCAGCCCCAGCATTTT.

The J gene is TRBJ2-2, the V gene TRBV6-5, with TRBD1 identical over 10 bases. Germline V gives CDR1 MNHEY, CDR2 SVGAGI. The CDR3 consists of 15 residues. Losses at the gene ends were 5 bases for V and 7 bases for J; bases not matched to a gene: 7. The chain's CDR3 is CASSAGTGVFGELFF. The DNA of the CDR3 is TGTGCCAGCAGTGCCGGGACAGGGGTCTTCGGGGAGCTGTTTTTT.

This clone appeared once. CDR3 region: CASAPGGVGGELFF. In nucleotides, the CDR3 is TGTGCCAGCGCCCCCGGGGGGGTAGGCGGGGAGCTGTTTTTT. The chain recombines TRBV28 with TRBJ2-2, with TRBD2 matching over 8 bases. CDR1 is MDHEN, CDR2 SYDVKM, per germline. V gave up 8 bases and J gave up 7 bases; unmatched junction bases: 9. This CDR3 has 14 amino acids. Drawing the rest from reference TRBV28 and TRBJ2-2, the complete variable domain is DVKVTQSSRYLVKRTGEKVFLECVQDMDHENMFWYRQDPGLGLRLIYFSYDVKMKEKGDIPEGYSVSREKKERFSLILESASTNQTSMYLCASAPGGVGGELFFGEGSRLTVL.

J is TRBJ2-7 and V is TRBV2; D remains unclear. The CDR3 totals 11 residues. From germline, CDR1 is SNHLY and CDR2 FYNNEI. Trimming took 5 bases from V and 6 from J, leaving 8 bases between them. CDR3 coding DNA: TGTGCCAGCAGTATGCAAAGCGAGCAGTACTTC. This encodes CASSMQSEQYF. Filled out from reference TRBV2 and TRBJ2-7, the complete variable domain reads EPEVTQTPSHQVTQMGQEVILRCVPISNHLYFYWYRQILGQKVEFLVSFYNNEISEKSEIFDDQFSVERPDGSNFTLKIRSTKLEDSAMYFCASSMQSEQYFGPGTRLTVT.

V gene TRBV19 combines with J gene TRBJ2-3; D tentatively fits TRBD1 or TRBD2 (5 bases each). The CDR3 has 11 amino acids. Per germline, CDR1 LNHDA and CDR2 SQIVND (reference sequence). The V end lost 9 bases, the J end lost 7 bases, and 11 bases lay between the germline ends. In DNA form, the CDR3 reads TGTGCCAGCGAAGAGGGGTATACGCAGTATTTT. It codes for CASEEGYTQYF.

With regard to this clone: One end of the junction does not line up with germline, which may come from a read error. This chain uses TRBV7-7 with TRBJ2-7; no firm D call. The length of the CDR3 is 12 residues. From germline, CDR1 is SSHAT and CDR2 FNYEAQ (reference sequence). CDR3 coding DNA: TGTGCTAGCAGCCCAACGGGCTACGAGCAGTACTTC. Translated: CASSPTGYEQYF. The full variable domain, with the rest looked up from reference TRBV7-7 and TRBJ2-7, is GAGVSQSPRYKVTKRGQDVTLRCDPISSHATLYWYQQALGQGPEFLTYFNYEAQPDKSGLPSDRFSAERPEGSISTLTIQRTEQRDSAMYRCASSPTGYEQYFGPGTRLTVT.

This rearrangement joins TRBV28 to TRBJ1-5; D remains unclear. The CDR3 totals 12 residues. The germline V gene has CDR1 MDHEN and CDR2 SYDVKM. The V and J ends lost 2 bases and 7 bases respectively, with 6 bases between them. CDR3 sequence: CASSLAYQPQHF. The CDR3 nucleotides are TGTGCCAGCAGTTTAGCATACCAGCCCCAGCATTTT.

This clone turned up a few times. The gene calls are TRBV19 and TRBJ2-1, with no clear D. With 7 bases removed from V and 2 bases from J, the gap between germline ends came to 9 bases. This CDR3 comprises 13 residues. The germline gives CDR1 LNHDA, CDR2 SQIVND (reference sequence). The CDR3 spells CASTDDPYNEQFF. The DNA for the CDR3 is TGTGCCAGTACCGACGACCCCTACAATGAGCAGTTCTTC.

The genes are TRBV6-5 and TRBJ1-1; D call uncertain. Trimming left V 4 bases short and J 1 base short, with 13 bases between. The CDR3 sequence is 15 residues long. Germline CDR1 is MNHEY and CDR2 is SVGAGI. The CDR3 DNA reads as TGTGCCAGCAGTTCCTCATTAGGAACGAACACTGAAGCTTTCTTT. Its translation: CASSSSLGTNTEAFF.

The V call is TRBV19, the J call TRBJ2-1; 12 bases are shared with TRBD2. Germline V gene lookup returns CDR1 LNHDA and CDR2 SQIVND (reference sequence). The length of the CDR3 is 16 residues. J lost 6 bases, V lost 4 bases, and 7 bases had no gene match. CDR3 bases: TGTGCCAGTAGTACCCTAGCGGGAGGGCTCCGCAATGAGCAGTTCTTC. Translated: CASSTLAGGLRNEQFF.